The present entry profiles one T cell receptor (beta chain) with its context. The antigen this receptor binds is unknown. Within one base of it there is no much larger clone, and no base qualities were kept. The CDR3 sequence holds 16 residues, the cysteine and phenylalanine included. The CDR3 DNA has 48 bases and is translated from base 1. For CDR1 and CDR2, the germline V gene lists MNHNS and SASEGT. Ends trimmed: V by 2 bases, J by 2 bases; bases unmatched to a gene: 4. The immunoSEQ Assay, a bias-controlled multiplex PCR, was used to amplify TCRbeta CDR3 regions from genomic DNA. The authors processed their data as follows. The number of nucleated cells in each sample was estimated from the amplification of reference gene primers within the assay. Sequence reads were collapsed and filtered to measure the absolute abundance of every unique TCRbeta CDR3 rearrangement. Productive Simpson clonality was computed per sample as the square root of Simpson's diversity index over productive rearrangements. TCRdb re-hosts the immuneACCESS table, in-frame sequences only. Its copies lack some clones; in the studies checked, an unresolved V gene accounts for under half of them, and the cause for the rest is not known. V and J calls and clone size follow that table, whereas D and trimming were derived from the DNA. This sample comprises 72,000 or so clones, around nine tenths of them detected only once. The leading ten clones occupy 5.8% of the sample.

The sample originates from a study of blood T cell repertoires in COVID-19 (dated by TCRdb to about 2020). Background for the entire study: Samples from collaborators originated in the United States, Italy and Spain and spanned both the acute and convalescent phases of COVID-19. The repertoires were made available in a free public database intended to serve as a resource for research on the immune response to SARS-CoV-2. The samples were drawn from the first 160 participants of the ongoing ImmuneRACE study and from 950 to 1,500 subjects provided by 6 global collaborators. Subjects who had been exposed to COVID-19, were actively infected with it, or had recovered from it provided the deeply sampled blood TCRbeta repertoires that made up the dataset. The sample metadata nearly always contained a de-identified subject ID, COVID-19 status, age in years and sex. The prospective study material was composed of cDNA or gDNA derived from T cells, B-cell-depleted T cells, or PBMCs. Where available, HLA class I and class II types were obtained from metadata supplied by the sample provider rather than from assay-based typing. Findings and caveats that apply to the study as a whole: The quantity of clinical and demographic metadata differed by source and by participant and was supplied without curation.

Collaborating institutions collected whole blood in K2EDTA tubes following their own protocols. For TCRbeta analysis, collaborators shipped samples as frozen whole blood, isolated PBMCs, or DNA extracted from either of those sample types. Sequenced: peripheral blood. This clonotype originated in a man aged 50-60 years with active COVID-19. This sequence uses TRBV6-1 and TRBJ2-1; the central 9 bases match TRBD2. For the CDR3, the sequence is CASSERERGAYNEQFF. DNA sequence: TGTGCCAGCAGTGAACGGGAGCGGGGGGCCTACAATGAGCAGTTCTTC.